The clone carrying this TCR beta chain was seen a single time. Its antigen remains unidentified. TCRdb's table, derived via immunoSEQ multiplex PCR, lists solely in-frame clones and lacks some. In the table there are around 2,000,000 clones, just under 95% of which are singletons. These data originate in a study of shared clonotypes between healthy human individuals. CDR1 and CDR2 (germline): LNHDA, SQIVND (reference sequence). V gave up 10 bases and J gave up 4 bases; unmatched junction bases: 4. The length of the CDR3 is 12 residues. CD8 cells regarded as naive lacked CD45RO, were positively chosen for CCR7, and omitted terminally differentiated effector memory CD45RA+ cells. Points from the study as a whole: Apart from blood, nothing was sampled; tissue repertoires likely differ. Clonotypes shared by all four donors outscored non-shared clonotypes in generation probability.

The specimen was naive CD8+ T cells sorted from blood. The rearrangement links TRBV19 to TRBJ2-1, with 7 bases identical to TRBD2. This sequence was found in a man aged 18 to 29 in good health. The CDR3 is CATGLQYNEQFF. The CDR3 nucleotides are TGTGCCACGGGACTACAGTACAATGAGCAGTTCTTC.